One and the same sample provided the 18 T cell receptor beta chains below, sequenced in a study of blood T cell repertoires in COVID-19. Sequencing was performed with immunoSEQ multiplex PCR; in TCRdb, only in-frame clones are kept and a portion is missing. The sample lists some 350,000 clones, about 88% occurring once. Sample: peripheral blood. Source of these receptors: a human donor in a cohort sampled during active COVID-19.

Worth noting for this clone: The sample holds other DNA sequences that translate to the same CDR3. CDR3 DNA: TGCAGTGCTAGAGACCTATACGAGCAGTACTTC. Its translation: CSARDLYEQYF. The genes are TRBV20-1 and TRBJ2-7; D gene unclear. The CDR3 has 11 residues. V lost 0 bases and J lost 4, with 4 bases in between. The germline V gene has CDR1 DFQATT and CDR2 SNEGSKA (reference sequence).

The J gene is TRBJ2-5, the V gene TRBV10-3; 7 bases align to TRBD2. The V gene's germline CDR1 is ENHRY and CDR2 SYGVKD. The junction had 5 bases not matched to a gene; V was cut back by 3 bases and J by 4 bases. CDR3 length: 14 amino acids. DNA for the CDR3: TGTGCCATCAGTGAAGGTTGGGGGGGAGAGACCCAGTACTTC. Protein product: CAISEGWGGETQYF.

V gene TRBV30 combines with J gene TRBJ2-7, with 12 bases aligning to TRBD1. V shed 1 base, J shed 3 bases, and the junction held 7 bases outside the gene matches. This CDR3 comprises 16 residues. CDR1 is GTSNPN and CDR2 is SVGIG in the germline V gene (reference sequence). The CDR3 sequence: CAWSETGTGGGYEQYF. CDR3 bases: TGTGCCTGGAGTGAAACCGGGACAGGGGGCGGCTACGAGCAGTACTTC.

The chain couples TRBV6-2 or TRBV6-3 to TRBJ2-1, with 12 bases fitting TRBD2. Looked up from germline, CDR1 is MNHEY and CDR2 is SVGEGT. The CDR3 runs to 17 residues. V lost 2 bases to trimming and J lost 8 bases; unmatched junction nucleotides: 10. DNA of the CDR3: TGTGCCAGCAGTTACACGCGGCGACTAGCGGGAGACGATGAGCAGTTCTTC. Its protein is CASSYTRRLAGDDEQFF.

The chain recombines TRBV6-1 with TRBJ2-2, with 11 bases fitting TRBD2. Germline V gives CDR1 MNHNS, CDR2 SASEGT. Trimming cost V 4 bases and J 2 bases; bases outside gene matches: 6. The CDR3 is 17 residues long. CDR3 in amino acids: CASSALSGGANTGELFF. The CDR3 DNA sequence: TGTGCCAGCAGTGCCCTTAGCGGGGGGGCAAACACCGGGGAGCTGTTTTTT.

This chain joins TRBV5-1 and TRBJ1-1, with D tentatively TRBD1 (5 bases). Germline assignment: CDR1 SGHRS and CDR2 YFSETQ. The CDR3 runs 15 residues. V dropped 4 bases and J dropped 4 bases, with 17 bases sitting between them. CDR3 sequence (DNA): TGCGCCAGCAGCCCCATCTTAGGGGAGGGCACTGAAGCTTTCTTT. This gives the protein CASSPILGEGTEAFF.

The chain is built from TRBV15 and TRBJ1-4; no clear D gene. Trimming took off 8 bases at V and 4 bases at J, with 17 bases between the two ends. The CDR3 sequence is 15 residues long. Germline CDR1 and CDR2: LNHNV and YYDKDF (reference sequence). In DNA form, the CDR3 reads TGTGCCACCGGAATGAGAAGGAGAAATAATGAAAAACTGTTTTTT. Its protein product is CATGMRRRNNEKLFF.

The V gene is TRBV10-1, the J gene TRBJ2-7; 7 nucleotides agree with TRBD2. The germline V gene has CDR1 WNHNN and CDR2 SYGVQD (reference sequence). V lost 4 bases and J lost 6; bases outside the gene matches: 6. This CDR3 is built from 13 residues. CDR3 nucleotide sequence: TGCGCCAGCAGTGTATCTCCGGGGGGCGAGCAGTACTTC. Residues: CASSVSPGGEQYF.

V gene TRBV6-5 combines with J gene TRBJ1-3; 8 bases line up with TRBD1. Unmatched junction bases numbered 8, after V lost 6 bases and J lost 4 bases. The CDR3 length is 15 residues. The germline V gene has CDR1 MNHEY and CDR2 SVGAGI. CDR3: CASRDREPGGNTIYF. The CDR3 DNA follows: TGTGCCAGCAGGGACAGGGAGCCGGGGGGAAACACCATATATTTT.

This chain uses TRBV7-2 with TRBJ2-7; TRBD2 might be the D (6 bases). With 8 bases removed from V and 0 bases from J, the gap between germline ends came to 20 bases. The CDR3 sequence is 16 residues long. The germline V gene encodes CDR1 SGHTA and CDR2 FQGNSA. The CDR3 here is CASQPSGGASSYEQYF. The CDR3 bases are TGTGCCAGCCAACCCTCTGGCGGGGCCAGCTCCTACGAGCAGTACTTC.

Here the CDR3 reads CASSKRAGAQETQYF. For the CDR3, the DNA is TGTGCCAGCAGCAAGAGGGCGGGGGCCCAAGAGACCCAGTACTTC. This chain uses TRBV3-1 (or the pseudogene TRBV3-2) with TRBJ2-5, with a possible D match to TRBD2 (7 bases). V dropped 5 bases and J dropped 1 base, with 14 bases sitting between them. CDR3 length: 15 residues. Germline V gene sequence: CDR1 LGHDT, CDR2 YNNKEL (reference sequence).

J is TRBJ1-2 and V is TRBV6-1; D may be TRBD1 (6 bases). The germline V gene has CDR1 MNHNS and CDR2 SASEGT. The CDR3 covers 15 residues. V was pared by 3 bases and J by 4 bases, with 15 bases between. The CDR3 nucleotides are TGTGCCAGCAGTGACCGACAGGATGCCCGCTATGGCTACACCTTC. Protein product: CASSDRQDARYGYTF.

The genes are TRBV11-2 and TRBJ2-7; unclear D gene. Trimming took off 4 bases at V and 0 bases at J, with 10 bases between the two ends. CDR1 and CDR2 (germline): SGHAT, FQNNGV. The CDR3 runs 14 residues. CDR3 region: CASSSDISSYEQYF. The CDR3 bases are TGTGCCAGCAGCTCAGACATTAGCTCCTACGAGCAGTACTTC.

The rearrangement joins TRBV24-1 to TRBJ2-1; 8 nucleotides agree with TRBD2. J lost 8 bases, V lost 6 bases, and 8 bases had no gene match. This CDR3 contains 14 residues. Germline CDR1 and CDR2: KGHDR and SFDVKD. The CDR3 is CATSTSGRLHEQFF. CDR3 nucleotides: TGTGCCACCAGTACCAGCGGGAGATTACATGAGCAGTTCTTC.

The CDR3 DNA reads TGTGCCAGCAAGACTGCGACAGGTGGCGGTGGTTCACCCCTCCACTTT. Its translation: CASKTATGGGGSPLHF. This sequence joins TRBV7-2 and TRBJ1-6; tentatively, D is TRBD1 (6 bases). Between the trimmed V and J ends, which lost 7 bases and 9 bases, there was a span of 22 bases. This CDR3 comprises 16 residues. Germline CDR1 and CDR2: SGHTA and FQGNSA.

The J gene is TRBJ1-5, the V gene TRBV6-1, with TRBD1 matching 7 bases. The CDR3 contains 12 residues. The germline V gene has CDR1 MNHNS and CDR2 SASEGT. V trimming: 11 bases; J trimming: 6 bases; junction bases outside the gene matches: 7. CDR3 region: CAGGGQGQPQHF. The CDR3 DNA follows: TGTGCCGGAGGGGGCCAGGGTCAGCCCCAGCATTTT.

V is TRBV27 and J is TRBJ2-2; D is unclear. The germline CDR1 and CDR2 sequences are MNHEY and SMNVEV (reference sequence). The V gene lost 6 bases and the J gene lost 3 bases, with 20 bases spanning the gap. The CDR3 has 17 amino acids. The CDR3 DNA sequence: TGTGCCAGCAGCGTCGGGTGGTTAGAGACCCACACCGGGGAGCTGTTTTTT. Translation: CASSVGWLETHTGELFF.

The chain recombines TRBV24-1 with TRBJ2-3; 7 bases are shared with TRBD1. The germline V gene has CDR1 KGHDR and CDR2 SFDVKD. The CDR3 consists of 17 residues. V shed 3 bases and J 0 bases; nucleotides not matched to a gene: 8. The CDR3 coding sequence is TGTGCCACCAGTGATCGACAGGGTTTGTTTAGCACAGATACGCAGTATTTT. Translated: CATSDRQGLFSTDTQYF.